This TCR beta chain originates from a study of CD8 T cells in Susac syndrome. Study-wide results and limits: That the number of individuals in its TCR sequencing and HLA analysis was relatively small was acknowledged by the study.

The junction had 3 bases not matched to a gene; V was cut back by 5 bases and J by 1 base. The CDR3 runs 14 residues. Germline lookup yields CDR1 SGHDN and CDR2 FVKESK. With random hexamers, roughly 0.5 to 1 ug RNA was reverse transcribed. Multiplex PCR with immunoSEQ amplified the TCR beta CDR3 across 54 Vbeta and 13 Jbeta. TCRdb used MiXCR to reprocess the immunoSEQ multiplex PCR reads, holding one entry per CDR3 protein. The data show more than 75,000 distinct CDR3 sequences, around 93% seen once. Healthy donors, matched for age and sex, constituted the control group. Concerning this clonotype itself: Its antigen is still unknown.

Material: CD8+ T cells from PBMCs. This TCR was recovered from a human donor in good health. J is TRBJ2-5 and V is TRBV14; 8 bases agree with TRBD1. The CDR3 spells CASSSQGAQETQYF. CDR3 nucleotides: TGTGCCAGCAGCAGCCAGGGGGCCCAAGAGACCCAGTACTTC. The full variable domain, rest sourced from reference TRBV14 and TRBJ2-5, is EAGVTQFPSHSVIEKGQTVTLRCDPISGHDNLYWYRRVMGKEIKFLLHFVKESKQDESGMPNNRFLAERTGGTYSTLKVQPAELEDSGVYFCASSSQGAQETQYFGPGTRLLVL.